This T cell receptor (beta chain) was identified during a study of cytomegalovirus exposure and HLA in healthy donors. About this clone itself: Antigen unknown.

Whole-study findings and limits: Later on, an analysis found that several of the most significant clusters appeared to be linked to common viral pathogens, which included parvovirus B19.

PCR was performed using 60 Vbeta and 13 Jbeta primers. In the authors' workflow: Roughly 12 million shared chains were among approximately 80 million unique TCR beta chains counted in a later analysis. Data came from immunoSEQ multiplex PCR; TCRdb stores just in-frame clones and leaves some out. For V, J and clone size, that table is used; D and trimming come from the DNA. In the table there are about 130,000 clones, roughly three quarters of which are singletons. CDR1 is SEHNR and CDR2 is FQNEAQ in the germline V gene (reference sequence). V gave up 5 bases and J gave up 8 bases, with 15 bases separating them. The CDR3 sequence is 14 residues long.

Sequenced sample: PBMCs. The TCR comes from a man aged 25 to 40 in good health and CMV-seronegative. This chain joins TRBV7-9 and TRBJ1-4; no definite D call. This chain's CDR3 is CASSPTEGREKLFF. DNA for the CDR3: TGTGCCAGCAGCCCCACAGAGGGTAGGGAAAAACTGTTTTTT. Combining the CDR3 with reference TRBV7-9 and TRBJ1-4 gives the whole variable domain DTGVSQNPRHKITKRGQNVTFRCDPISEHNRLYWYRQTLGQGPEFLTYFQNEAQLEKSRLLSDRFSAERPKGSFSTLEIQRTEQGDSAMYLCASSPTEGREKLFFGSGTQLSVL.